This T cell receptor (beta chain) comes out of a study of beta chain features in type 1 diabetes. Expressed TCRB transcripts were sequenced because the isolated RNA had all been reverse transcribed beforehand. Generated by immunoSEQ multiplex PCR, the TCRdb table keeps only in-frame clones and is missing some. The sample holds approximately 300,000 clones; 11% are singletons and the top ten take about 0.015%. With regard to this clone: Antigen unknown. This specimen includes other DNA sequences encoding the same CDR3.

General observations from the study: No resolution was reached here on whether HLA type influences TCRB rearrangement.

Germline V gives CDR1 SGHRS, CDR2 YFSETQ. V lost 0 bases and J lost 6, with 13 bases in between. The CDR3 is 15 residues long. The receptor's source is a woman younger than 45 in good health. V gene TRBV5-1 combines with J gene TRBJ2-1; D might be TRBD2 (5 bases). Material: naive CD4+ T cells from blood. The CDR3 region has the DNA TGCGCCAGCAGCTTGGATCTAGCCGGAGGCAATGAGCAGTTCTTC. Its protein product is CASSLDLAGGNEQFF.